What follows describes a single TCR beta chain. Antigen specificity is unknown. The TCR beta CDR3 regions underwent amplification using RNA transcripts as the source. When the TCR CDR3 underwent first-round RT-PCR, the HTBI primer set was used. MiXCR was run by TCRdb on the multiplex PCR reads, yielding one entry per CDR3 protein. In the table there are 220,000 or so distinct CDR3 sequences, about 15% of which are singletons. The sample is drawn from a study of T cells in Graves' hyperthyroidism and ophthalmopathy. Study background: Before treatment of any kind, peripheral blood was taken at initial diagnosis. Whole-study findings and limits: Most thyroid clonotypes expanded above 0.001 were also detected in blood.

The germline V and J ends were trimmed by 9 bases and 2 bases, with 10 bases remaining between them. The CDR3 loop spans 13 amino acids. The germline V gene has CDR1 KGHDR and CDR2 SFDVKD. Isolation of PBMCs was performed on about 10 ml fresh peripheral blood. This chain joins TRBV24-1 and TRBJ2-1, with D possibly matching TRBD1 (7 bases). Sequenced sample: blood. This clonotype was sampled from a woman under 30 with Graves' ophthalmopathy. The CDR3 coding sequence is TGTGCCACCGGCAGGGGGGCCTACAATGAGCAGTTCTTC. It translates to CATGRGAYNEQFF.